Below are 21 T cell receptor beta chains sequenced from a single sample in a study of T cell responses to AZD1222 COVID-19 vaccine. The repertoire was sequenced with immunoSEQ multiplex PCR; TCRdb's copy has only in-frame clones and lacks some. This repertoire shows about 140,000 clones, 85% to 95% found once; its top ten account for roughly 7.1%. The sample consisted of peripheral blood, taken 28 days after the second AZD1222 dose. The receptors were gathered from an adult who received the AZD1222 COVID-19 vaccine.

The chain has TRBV6-5 and TRBJ2-3; perhaps TRBD2 as D (6 bases). Germline CDR1 reads MNHEY; CDR2 reads SVGAGI. This CDR3 is 14 amino acids long. The V gene lost 5 bases and the J gene lost 1 base, with 10 bases spanning the gap. The CDR3 DNA reads as TGTGCCAGCAGTCCCGCGGGGCGCACAGATACGCAGTATTTT. It translates to CASSPAGRTDTQYF.

This chain connects TRBV6-2 or TRBV6-3 to TRBJ2-3; D uncertain. From germline, CDR1 is MNHEY and CDR2 SVGEGT. Between the trimmed V and J ends, which lost 6 bases and 6 bases, there was a span of 19 bases. The CDR3 sequence is 15 residues long. In DNA form, the CDR3 reads TGTGCCAGCAGCCTCGCGTCGGCACTCGGGGATACGCAGTATTTT. Translating it yields CASSLASALGDTQYF.

The gene calls are TRBV4-2 and TRBJ2-3; 9 bases align to TRBD2. The V gene end was trimmed by 0 bases and the J gene end by 4 bases; junction bases not matched to a gene: 5. This CDR3 contains 16 residues. Germline CDR1 is LGHNA and CDR2 is YNFKEQ. The CDR3 reads CASSQDSAGGPDTQYF. CDR3 sequence (DNA): TGTGCCAGCAGCCAAGATTCCGCGGGGGGGCCAGATACGCAGTATTTT.

The chain is built from TRBV7-3 and TRBJ2-2, with D unclear. This CDR3 is built from 15 residues. In germline, CDR1 is SGHTA, CDR2 FQGTGA. V lost 5 bases to trimming and J lost 0 bases, with 10 bases between them. The CDR3 loop is CASSPAGSNTGELFF. CDR3 DNA: TGTGCCAGCAGCCCCGCCGGTTCGAACACCGGGGAGCTGTTTTTT.

Here the CDR3 DNA reads TGTGCCAGCAGCTTAGGGATAGGACTAGCGGTTTGGGATACGCAGTATTTT. This gives the protein CASSLGIGLAVWDTQYF. The chain recombines TRBV11-3 with TRBJ2-3, with 10 bases fitting TRBD2. V shed 1 base, J shed 6 bases, and the junction held 10 bases outside the gene matches. CDR1 is SGHNT and CDR2 is YENEEA in the germline V gene. The CDR3 is 17 amino acids.

V and J are TRBV3-1 (or the pseudogene TRBV3-2) and TRBJ2-3, with D perhaps TRBD2 (6 bases). From germline, CDR1 is LGHDT and CDR2 YNNKEL (reference sequence). The V end lost 8 bases, the J end lost 0 bases, and 9 bases lay between the germline ends. The CDR3 runs to 13 residues. CDR3 nucleotides: TGTGCCAGCGCTGGGGGGAGCACAGATACGCAGTATTTT. This translates into CASAGGSTDTQYF.

The gene calls are TRBV20-1 and TRBJ2-1; D uncertain. With 3 bases removed from V and 2 bases from J, the gap between germline ends came to 11 bases. This CDR3 spans 14 amino acids. Germline V gene sequence: CDR1 DFQATT, CDR2 SNEGSKA (reference sequence). The chain's CDR3 is CSASSGLPYNEQFF. The CDR3, as DNA: TGCAGTGCTAGTTCCGGGCTCCCCTACAATGAGCAGTTCTTC.

The rearrangement uses TRBV19 and TRBJ2-2; D remains ambiguous. The CDR3 totals 16 residues. Trimming cost V 6 bases and J 2 bases, with 16 bases left between them. CDR1 is LNHDA and CDR2 is SQIVND in the germline V gene (reference sequence). As DNA, the CDR3 is TGTGCCAGTAGCTTCCTAGGGCTGCACAACACCGGGGAGCTGTTTTTT. This codes for CASSFLGLHNTGELFF.

CDR3 loop: CASSGEQGNSPLHF. CDR3 nucleotide sequence: TGCGCCAGCAGTGGGGAGCAGGGGAATTCACCCCTCCACTTT. The gene calls are TRBV10-2 and TRBJ1-6; D is perhaps TRBD1 (6 bases). V lost 4 bases, J lost 7 bases, and 11 bases lay in between. There are 14 residues in the CDR3. Germline CDR1 and CDR2: WSHSY and SAAADI.

V gene TRBV29-1 combines with J gene TRBJ1-2; 9 positions match TRBD1. The V and J ends lost 6 bases and 7 bases, in that order; junction bases with no gene match: 6. The CDR3 spans 12 residues. In germline, CDR1 is SQVTM, CDR2 ANQGSEA. The CDR3 DNA sequence: TGCAGCGTAGAGGGACAGGGCGGTGGCTACACCTTC. This sequence encodes CSVEGQGGGYTF.

The chain employs TRBV18 and TRBJ2-5; 7 bases align to TRBD1. After removal of 3 bases from V and 2 bases from J, the junction contained 9 bases not matched to a gene. The CDR3 sequence is 16 residues long. Germline assignment: CDR1 KGHSH and CDR2 LQKENI. CDR3 protein: CASSPRTGVSQETQYF. As DNA, the CDR3 is TGTGCCAGCTCACCTAGGACAGGCGTTAGTCAAGAGACCCAGTACTTC.

The chain carries TRBV7-9 and TRBJ1-2; D remains ambiguous. Germline V gene lookup returns CDR1 SEHNR and CDR2 FQNEAQ (reference sequence). The ends were cut back, 4 bases at V and 3 bases at J, with 15 bases in the middle. The CDR3 totals 15 residues. The CDR3 here is CASSSLGRAHYGYTF. CDR3 nucleotides: TGTGCCAGCAGCTCGCTCGGACGGGCCCACTATGGCTACACCTTC.

The V gene is TRBV7-9, the J gene TRBJ1-3, with 8 nucleotides matching TRBD1. Germline CDR1 is SEHNR and CDR2 is FQNEAQ (reference sequence). CDR3 size: 16 residues. V lost 5 bases, J lost 0 bases, and 6 bases stayed unmatched. CDR3 sequence reads: CASSRDRPDSGNTIYF. The CDR3 coding sequence is TGTGCCAGCAGCCGGGACAGGCCAGACTCTGGAAACACCATATATTTT.

The chain employs TRBV7-9 and TRBJ1-4; D is possibly TRBD1 (5 bases). Germline CDR1 reads SEHNR; CDR2 reads FQNEAQ (reference sequence). The length of the CDR3 is 15 residues. Trimming removed 2 bases from V and 6 bases from J, with 13 bases in between. Here the CDR3 DNA reads TGTGCCAGCAGCTTACGGGGAAGGGACGATGAAAAACTGTTTTTT. Translation: CASSLRGRDDEKLFF.

J is TRBJ2-3 and V is TRBV7-6; D might be TRBD1 (6 bases). Germline V lookup: CDR1 SGHVS, CDR2 FNYEAQ. The CDR3 is 12 amino acids. V dropped 5 bases and J dropped 5 bases, with 8 bases sitting between them. Here the CDR3 DNA reads TGTGCCAGCAGCCGGGACAAAGATACGCAGTATTTT. It yields the protein CASSRDKDTQYF.

J is TRBJ2-7 and V is TRBV7-9; D is undetermined. The CDR3 length is 11 residues. Germline V lookup: CDR1 SEHNR, CDR2 FQNEAQ (reference sequence). With 0 bases removed from V and 6 bases from J, the gap between germline ends came to 3 bases. In nucleotides, the CDR3 is TGTGCCAGCAGCTTAGCCGGCGAGCAGTACTTC. Protein product: CASSLAGEQYF.

The chain links TRBV19 to TRBJ1-5; maybe TRBD1 (5 bases). The germline CDR1 and CDR2 sequences are LNHDA and SQIVND (reference sequence). The CDR3 spans 15 residues. V was clipped by 5 bases and J by 0 bases, with 11 bases between them. This CDR3 is CASSLGQLSNQPQHF. CDR3 bases: TGTGCCAGTAGTCTGGGGCAGCTTAGCAATCAGCCCCAGCATTTT.

CDR3 in amino acids: CASSPSGTSATNEKLFF. The CDR3 coding sequence is TGTGCCAGCAGCCCAAGTGGGACGTCTGCAACTAATGAAAAACTGTTTTTT. V and J are TRBV7-4 and TRBJ1-4, with D possibly TRBD1 on 5 matching bases. From germline, CDR1 is SGHVT and CDR2 SQSDAQ. The CDR3 covers 17 residues. The V gene lost 5 bases and the J gene lost 0 bases, with 16 bases spanning the gap.

V usage is TRBV30 and J usage is TRBJ2-7; TRBD1 is a possible D gene (5 bases). In germline, CDR1 is GTSNPN, CDR2 SVGIG (reference sequence). This CDR3 is built from 13 residues. The V end was cut by 3 bases, the J end by 4 bases, with 13 bases between. The CDR3 loop reads CAWSQGAGYEQYF. CDR3 DNA sequence: TGTGCCTGGAGCCAGGGCGCCGGGTACGAGCAGTACTTC. The variable domain in full, with the rest retrieved from reference TRBV30 and TRBJ2-7, is SQTIHQWPATLVQPVGSPLSLECTVEGTSNPNLYWYRQAAGRGLQLLFYSVGIGQISSEVPQNLSASRPQDRQFILSSKKLLLSDSGFYLCAWSQGAGYEQYFGPGTRLTVT.

This sequence joins TRBV30 and TRBJ1-2, with a weak D call TRBD1 (6 bases). Germline V gene data show CDR1 as GTSNPN and CDR2 as SVGIG (reference sequence). V was cut by 3 bases and J by 4 bases, with 15 bases left in between. This CDR3 has 14 residues. The CDR3: CAWSYRALGYGYTF. For the CDR3, the DNA is TGTGCCTGGAGCTACAGGGCCCTCGGCTATGGCTACACCTTC.

The chain employs TRBV12-3 or TRBV12-4 and TRBJ1-2; D is undetermined. Trimming took off 2 bases at V and 0 bases at J, with 4 bases between the two ends. The CDR3 runs 13 residues. CDR3 DNA: TGTGCCAGCAGTTTACCGGCTAACTATGGCTACACCTTC. It encodes CASSLPANYGYTF.